Each of the 15 T cell receptor beta chains below was sequenced from the same sample in a study of PD-1 blockade in classical Hodgkin lymphoma. Clones were sequenced by immunoSEQ multiplex PCR, and TCRdb holds only the in-frame ones, with some missing. The table lists about 20,000 clones, about 61% of them singletons. Time point given: cycle 4 day 1 (C4D1), after 6 weeks of nivolumab. Autologous stem cell transplantation was followed by relapse in every patient, and brentuximab vedotin exposure varied. This sample comprised peripheral blood mononuclear cells (PBMCs), obtained before the fourth cycle of nivolumab. The receptors shown here come from a human donor with classical Hodgkin lymphoma.

The rearrangement joins TRBV5-5 to TRBJ2-1; 7 nucleotides align to TRBD1. The germline CDR1 and CDR2 sequences are SGHKS and YYEKEE (reference sequence). The CDR3 is 16 amino acids. The J segment lost 4 bases and the V segment lost 2 bases, leaving 9 bases of the junction unmatched. The CDR3 DNA reads as TGTGCCAGCAGCTTACCAATAGGCAGGGGGTACAATGAGCAGTTCTTC. Protein product: CASSLPIGRGYNEQFF.

The rearrangement uses TRBV5-1 and TRBJ2-3; a possible D gene is TRBD1 (6 bases). The germline CDR1 and CDR2 sequences are SGHRS and YFSETQ. This CDR3 spans 14 amino acids. V dropped 0 bases and J dropped 4 bases, with 9 bases sitting between them. As DNA, the CDR3 is TGCGCCAGCAGCTTGGGGGCAGGGGCAGATACGCAGTATTTT. This sequence encodes CASSLGAGADTQYF.

The genes are TRBV28 and TRBJ2-3, with TRBD2 matching 12 bases. Trimming cost V 6 bases and J 6 bases; bases outside gene matches: 10. Germline CDR1 and CDR2: MDHEN and SYDVKM. The CDR3 covers 16 residues. The CDR3 is CASRPRLAGEFDTQYF. In DNA, the CDR3 is TGTGCCAGCAGGCCCCGACTAGCGGGAGAATTTGATACGCAGTATTTT.

V gene TRBV5-1 combines with J gene TRBJ2-1; D ambiguous. The CDR3 is 13 residues long. V was trimmed by 0 bases and J by 5 bases, leaving 6 bases between them. Germline V CDR1 and CDR2: SGHRS, YFSETQ. The DNA of the CDR3 is TGCGCCAGCAGCTTGGGGTGGGACAATGAGCAGTTCTTC. It yields the protein CASSLGWDNEQFF.

V is TRBV5-1 and J is TRBJ1-5; D is unclear. Looked up from germline, CDR1 is SGHRS and CDR2 is YFSETQ. Trimming took off 3 bases at V and 6 bases at J, with 16 bases between the two ends. The CDR3 totals 15 residues. In DNA, the CDR3 is TGCGCCAGCAGCTCAGGAGCCGTACAGCCTCAGCCCCAGCATTTT. Its translation is CASSSGAVQPQPQHF.

The genes are TRBV28 and TRBJ1-5; 8 positions agree with TRBD1. V shed 5 bases and J 10 bases; nucleotides not matched to a gene: 19. The CDR3 length is 17 residues. Germline CDR1 reads MDHEN; CDR2 reads SYDVKM. The DNA for the CDR3 is TGTGCCAGCAGTCCATTGCGGGCAGGGGGCGAATACGAACCCCAGCATTTT. This encodes CASSPLRAGGEYEPQHF.

V usage is TRBV15 and J usage is TRBJ2-7; 8 bases align to TRBD1. Per the germline V gene, CDR1 is LNHNV and CDR2 is YYDKDF (reference sequence). The CDR3 spans 16 residues. Trimming cost V 0 bases and J 4 bases; bases outside gene matches: 8. CDR3 sequence reads: CATSRETGGRGYEQYF. In DNA form, the CDR3 reads TGTGCCACCAGCAGAGAAACAGGGGGAAGGGGGTACGAGCAGTACTTC. The whole variable domain, filled in from reference TRBV15 and TRBJ2-7, reads DAMVIQNPRYQVTQFGKPVTLSCSQTLNHNVMYWYQQKSSQAPKLLFHYYDKDFNNEADTPDNFQSRRPNTSFCFLDIRSPGLGDTAMYLCATSRETGGRGYEQYFGPGTRLTVT.

The chain joins TRBV5-1 to TRBJ2-3; 9 positions match TRBD1. Germline CDR1 is SGHRS and CDR2 is YFSETQ. CDR3 length: 13 residues. Trimming took 4 bases from V and 4 from J; bases not matched to a gene: 1. Here the CDR3 reads CASSTGGPDTQYF. The CDR3 DNA sequence: TGCGCCAGCAGCACAGGGGGCCCAGATACGCAGTATTTT.

The chain links TRBV28 to TRBJ2-7; 10 nucleotides align to TRBD2. The length of the CDR3 is 16 residues. Germline values: CDR1 MDHEN, CDR2 SYDVKM. The V gene end was trimmed by 5 bases and the J gene end by 2 bases; junction bases not matched to a gene: 9. CDR3: CASSPRTSGVPYEQYF. CDR3 in DNA: TGTGCCAGCAGTCCAAGGACTAGCGGTGTCCCCTACGAGCAGTACTTC. Full variable domain (outside the CDR3, taken from reference TRBV28 and TRBJ2-7): DVKVTQSSRYLVKRTGEKVFLECVQDMDHENMFWYRQDPGLGLRLIYFSYDVKMKEKGDIPEGYSVSREKKERFSLILESASTNQTSMYLCASSPRTSGVPYEQYFGPGTRLTVT.

The gene calls are TRBV13 and TRBJ2-1; TRBD2 might be the D (5 bases). The germline V and J ends were trimmed by 1 base and 6 bases, with 13 bases remaining between them. Germline values: CDR1 PRHDT, CDR2 FYEKMQ (reference sequence). The length of the CDR3 is 15 residues. The DNA for the CDR3 is TGTGCCAGCAGCTTAGCGCCGGGGAGCAGCAATGAGCAGTTCTTC. Protein: CASSLAPGSSNEQFF. The full variable domain, its missing parts supplied by reference TRBV13 and TRBJ2-1, is AAGVIQSPRHLIKEKRETATLKCYPIPRHDTVYWYQQGPGQDPQFLISFYEKMQSDKGSIPDRFSAQQFSDYHSELNMSSLELGDSALYFCASSLAPGSSNEQFFGPGTRLTVL.

The chain joins TRBV5-4 to TRBJ2-7, with D tentatively TRBD1 (7 bases). CDR1 SGHNT and CDR2 YYREEE come from the germline V gene (reference sequence). V was clipped by 0 bases and J by 0 bases, with 13 bases between them. The CDR3 has 16 residues. The CDR3 sequence is CASSLAGGQLSYEQYF. In DNA, the CDR3 is TGTGCCAGCAGCTTGGCCGGGGGACAGCTCTCCTACGAGCAGTACTTC. The complete variable domain, with remaining parts taken from reference TRBV5-4 and TRBJ2-7, reads ETGVTQSPTHLIKTRGQQVTLRCSSQSGHNTVSWYQQALGQGPQFIFQYYREEENGRGNFPPRFSGLQFPNYSSELNVNALELDDSALYLCASSLAGGQLSYEQYFGPGTRLTVT.

This clone was seen a single time. V gene TRBV5-1 combines with J gene TRBJ2-3; 9 nucleotides agree with TRBD2. With V trimmed by 6 bases and J by 2 bases, 4 bases remained unmatched. Germline CDR1 reads SGHRS; CDR2 reads YFSETQ. The CDR3 is 14 amino acids. CDR3 protein: CASNRGRVTDTQYF. CDR3 nucleotide sequence: TGCGCCAGCAATCGCGGGAGGGTCACAGATACGCAGTATTTT.

This clone is medium-sized in the sample. V gene TRBV9 combines with J gene TRBJ2-1; the D is unclear. This CDR3 is built from 15 residues. CDR1 and CDR2 (germline): SGDLS, YYNGEE. Trimming removed 0 bases at V and 4 bases at J, with 11 bases between. The CDR3 reads CASSVAIEGYNEQFF. For the CDR3, the DNA is TGTGCCAGCAGCGTAGCTATAGAAGGTTACAATGAGCAGTTCTTC. Full variable domain (rest looked up from reference TRBV9 and TRBJ2-1): DSGVTQTPKHLITATGQRVTLRCSPRSGDLSVYWYQQSLDQGLQFLIQYYNGEERAKGNILERFSAQQFPDLHSELNLSSLELGDSALYFCASSVAIEGYNEQFFGPGTRLTVL.

The count of this clone is one. The V call is TRBV5-6, the J call TRBJ2-7; D remains unclear. The germline gives CDR1 SGHDT, CDR2 YYEEEE. This CDR3 contains 12 residues. V lost 1 base, J lost 3 bases, and 5 bases lay in between. The CDR3 bases are TGTGCCAGCAGCTTGATGGACTACGAGCAGTACTTC. It encodes CASSLMDYEQYF.

This clone was seen more than once but under ten times. The J gene is TRBJ1-2, the V gene TRBV29-1; 9 bases match TRBD1. Germline V lookup: CDR1 SQVTM, CDR2 ANQGSEA. This CDR3 is built from 13 residues. Trimming took 7 bases from V and 7 from J; bases not matched to a gene: 10. Here the CDR3 DNA reads TGCAGCGCGAAATCTACAGGGGGCGGTGGCTACACCTTC. Translating gives CSAKSTGGGGYTF.